This TCR beta chain was recovered during a study of OX40 agonist ivuxolimab in advanced cancers. Regarding the complete study: Ivuxolimab was a fully human IgG2 agonistic monoclonal antibody targeting the costimulatory receptor OX40 (CD134). Partial responses occurred in three dose-escalation patients, of whom one had hepatocellular carcinoma and two had cutaneous melanoma. The monotherapy dose-escalation portion (N of about 57 patients) of the phase I ivuxolimab trial is reported in the paper. Of the approximately 54 dose-escalation patients, hepatocellular carcinoma was present in about 19, melanoma in approximately 15, renal cell carcinoma in 9 and head and neck cancer in 9. The point of sequencing TCRbeta in the periphery was to test whether ivuxolimab changed TCR sequence diversity and drove clonal T-cell expansion. Intravenous ivuxolimab was administered to patients every 2 weeks at six dose levels: 0.01, 0.1, 0.3, 1.5, 3 and 10 mg/kg. Patients were allowed to have had prior anti-PD-1, anti-PD-L1 or anti-CTLA-4 therapy, and roughly 40% of the dose-escalation patients had been treated with checkpoint inhibitors. A male proportion of roughly 80% and a mean age of 60 years, ranging from about 20 to 79, were recorded for the dose-escalation cohort. Study-level results and caveats: In the 0.1-3.0 mg/kg groups, partial responders were among the patients with the lowest normalized peripheral clonal expansion, particularly in CD8+ T cells. At doses of 0.1 to 3.0 mg/kg, clonal expansion of both CD4+ and CD8+ T cells in blood was seen between baseline and week 6. After ivuxolimab, expanded clones were on average more numerous among CD8+ T cells than among CD4+ T cells. Low levels of normalized T-cell clonal expansion were also shown by some nonresponding patients. The antigen specificity of the clonally expanded peripheral T cells was not determined.

V is pared back by 4 bases and J by 2 bases, with 10 bases lying between the germline termini. The germline V gene encodes CDR1 SGHNT and CDR2 YYREEE (reference sequence). CDR3 length: 14 amino acids, cysteine to phenylalanine. Only the CDR3 portion is preserved as DNA: 42 bases, with reading frame beginning at the first base. To sequence the TCRbeta CDR3 region, genomic DNA was isolated from the sorted cells. TCRbeta CDR3 regions were sequenced using the immunoSEQ Assay. TCRdb stores this immuneACCESS table with in-frame sequences only. Part of the clones is absent; in the studies checked, under half of the shortfall reflects unresolved V genes, and no reason is known for the rest. This sample is represented by about 100,000 clones; over 75% of them were singletons. About 0.15% of the sample is held by the ten biggest clonotypes. The trial excluded patients who had a history of autoimmune disease or who were on systemic immunosuppression. Peripheral blood for TCR sequencing was collected from all dose cohorts at baseline, on cycle 4 day 1, and on cycle 7 day 1. Samples came from an open-label, multicenter, first-in-human phase I dose-escalation trial of ivuxolimab. Adults with locally advanced or metastatic melanoma, renal cell, hepatocellular, or head and neck squamous cell carcinoma were enrolled in the trial. CD4+ and CD8+ T cells were sorted separately from peripheral blood before TCR sequencing.

Of note for this clone: What this receptor recognizes is not known. It has no much larger one-base neighbor in the sample; base qualities were not kept.

The receptor was derived from an adult with an advanced solid tumor such as melanoma, head and neck, liver or kidney cancer. This receptor chain uses TRBV5-4 and TRBJ1-3; 6 matching bases give a weak D call of TRBD1. This specimen was CD4+ or CD8+ T cells sorted from blood, taken in a trial of the OX40 agonist ivuxolimab. The CDR3 here reads CASSTGTTGNTIYF. The DNA sequence is as follows: TGTGCCAGCAGCACCGGGACAACTGGAAACACCATATATTTT.